Below are 6 T cell receptor beta chains sequenced from a single sample in a study of read filtering for tumor transcriptome and immune sequencing. The library was built from about 400 ng RNA with molecular barcoded adaptors for alpha/delta and beta/gamma chains. TCRdb itself ran the reads through MiXCR, one entry per CDR3 protein. The table records around 38,000 distinct CDR3 sequences, roughly 15% of them present only once. The sequencing sample was made of a population of CD138-negative cells sorted from bone marrow. These receptors were obtained from a donor aged 40 or older with multiple myeloma.

At least ten counts were recorded for this clonotype. This rearrangement joins TRBV28 to TRBJ2-3; 7 nucleotides match TRBD1. Germline V gives CDR1 MDHEN, CDR2 SYDVKM. The V and J ends lost 6 bases and 5 bases, in that order; junction bases with no gene match: 8. The CDR3 runs 14 residues. DNA for the CDR3: TGTGCCAGCAGAACGGGACAGATCCTAGATACGCAGTATTTT. Its translation is CASRTGQILDTQYF.

The sample holds many counts of this clonotype. This chain uses TRBV29-1 with TRBJ2-1; D ambiguous. The CDR3 has 10 residues. Per germline, CDR1 SQVTM and CDR2 ANQGSEA. V was cut by 5 bases and J by 5 bases, with 4 bases left in between. The CDR3 region is CSVRNNEQFF. Written as DNA, the CDR3 is TGCAGCGTTAGGAACAATGAGCAGTTCTTC.

This clonotype has a count of ten or more. The chain recombines TRBV6-6 with TRBJ2-6, with TRBD2 matching over 15 bases. The CDR3 runs to 24 residues. V trimming: 0 bases; J trimming: 0 bases; junction bases outside the gene matches: 15. CDR1 MNHNY and CDR2 SVGAGI come from the germline V gene (reference sequence). CDR3 in amino acids: CASSYSIGARGLAGGISGANVLTF. The CDR3, as DNA: TGTGCCAGCAGTTACTCAATCGGGGCGCGAGGACTAGCGGGAGGGATCTCTGGGGCCAACGTCCTGACTTTC.

This clonotype was seen many times. The J gene is TRBJ2-4, the V gene TRBV5-6; 14 nucleotides line up with TRBD2. The CDR3 has 20 amino acids. The germline gives CDR1 SGHDT, CDR2 YYEEEE. J was trimmed by 2 bases and V by 2 bases; bases with no gene match: 12. The chain's CDR3 is CASSLTAGTSGRSPKNIQYF. The DNA for the CDR3 is TGTGCCAGCAGCTTAACGGCCGGGACTAGCGGGAGAAGTCCCAAAAACATTCAGTACTTC.

This clonotype was recorded many times. This chain uses TRBV28 with TRBJ2-3; TRBD2 matches at 8 bases. Trimming cost V 6 bases and J 3 bases; bases outside gene matches: 14. The CDR3 sequence is 17 residues long. Germline CDR1 and CDR2: MDHEN and SYDVKM. The CDR3 DNA reads TGTGCCAGCAGCCTGGGCTCCAGCGGGAGTTTGACAGATACGCAGTATTTT. Translating it yields CASSLGSSGSLTDTQYF.

This clonotype was seen many times. CDR3 DNA: TGTGCCAGCAGCCTGACGGAGACAGATACGCAGTATTTT. The encoded protein is CASSLTETDTQYF. The rearrangement uses TRBV7-8 and TRBJ2-3; no firm D call. Per germline, CDR1 SGHVS and CDR2 FQNEAQ. V lost 5 bases to trimming and J lost 3 bases, with 9 bases between them. The length of the CDR3 is 13 residues. The complete variable domain, with remaining parts taken from reference TRBV7-8 and TRBJ2-3, reads GAGVSQSPRYKVAKRGQDVALRCDPISGHVSLFWYQQALGQGPEFLTYFQNEAQLDKSGLPSDRFFAERPEGSVSTLKIQRTQQEDSAVYLCASSLTETDTQYFGPGTRLTVL.